This passage covers 2 T cell receptor beta chains from one sample sequenced in a study of shared clonotypes between healthy human individuals. As defined, naive CD8 cells were CD45RO-negative and positively selected for CCR7, with terminally differentiated effector memory CD45RA+ cells excluded. The protocol was immunoSEQ multiplex PCR, while the TCRdb copy is restricted to in-frame clones and leaves out a portion. Of around 2,000,000 clones in the sample, approximately 94% are singletons; the top ten hold 0.85% to 1.3%. The sequencing input was naive CD8+ T cells sorted from blood. The receptors shown here come from a man in his late teens or twenties in good health.

J is TRBJ2-1 and V is TRBV2; D is perhaps TRBD1 (6 bases). V lost 6 bases to trimming and J lost 15 bases, with 18 bases between them. Germline V gene data show CDR1 as SNHLY and CDR2 as FYNNEI. The CDR3 sequence is 12 residues long. The CDR3 DNA reads TGTGCCAGCAGACCCCCCGGGGACAACGCGTTCTTC. Translation gives CASRPPGDNAFF.

This chain links TRBV10-3 with TRBJ2-7, with 16 bases lining up with TRBD2. Germline loops: CDR1 ENHRY, CDR2 SYGVKD. V lost 11 bases, J lost 2 bases, and 12 bases stayed unmatched. The CDR3 contains 17 residues. CDR3 in DNA: TGTGCCGCCCCCCTCGAGGGACTAGCGGGAGGGCCCTACGAGCAGTACTTC. Translation: CAAPLEGLAGGPYEQYF.